Sequencing of this TCR beta chain was carried out in a study of CD8+ T cells in alopecia areata. Looked up from germline, CDR1 is SGHAT and CDR2 is FQDESV (reference sequence). The CDR3 consists of 18 residues. The V and J ends lost 2 bases and 1 base respectively, with 21 bases between them. Individuals with alopecia areata gave both lesional scalp punch biopsies and peripheral blood for collection. RNA was isolated and reverse transcribed to cDNA, the sequencing template. The data were produced by immunoSEQ multiplex PCR, yet TCRdb's version contains in-frame clones alone and is incomplete. This sample has 110,000 to 150,000 clones, with about 60% found just once.

Specimen: CD4+ T cells sorted from blood, collected at week 0. V is TRBV11-1 and J is TRBJ2-7; tentatively, D is TRBD2 (6 bases). The source is a human donor with alopecia areata. Written as DNA, the CDR3 is TGTGCCAGCAGCTTATCGTTTGTCCGGGGGATTGAGTCCTACGAGCAGTACTTC. It codes for CASSLSFVRGIESYEQYF.